This T cell receptor (beta chain) appears in the sequencing data of a study of T cell responses to AZD1222 COVID-19 vaccine. General study results and limits: Nearly half of spike-specific TCRs reportedly go after variant regions that carry no mutations. The peak T cell response came first, and repertoires were sampled only after it. There were mostly white British donors and more females than males, and clonal diversity was possibly underestimated. Along spike, vaccine-associated CD4 TCRs were found throughout, with dominance at 160-218 and 743-854.

CDR1 and CDR2 (germline): MNHEY, SMNVEV (reference sequence). After removal of 2 bases from V and 5 bases from J, the junction contained 5 bases not matched to a gene. CDR3 length: 14 residues. A word on this clone: The antigen is not known.

Using immunoSEQ multiplex PCR, the repertoire was profiled, and TCRdb retains in-frame clones only, with some absent. The sample has tens of thousands of clones; about 91% are singletons. This clonotype originated in an adult in good health. The sequencing here drew on peripheral blood, taken on day 0 of AZD1222 vaccination. The chain combines TRBV27 with TRBJ2-5; 7 bases agree with TRBD1. CDR3 region: CASSLNRGTETQYF. The CDR3, as DNA: TGTGCCAGCAGTTTAAACAGGGGTACGGAGACCCAGTACTTC.